The T cell receptor (beta chain) under discussion was sequenced for a study of blood T cells in healthy people across ages. Germline V lookup: CDR1 MNHNS, CDR2 SASEGT. The CDR3 loop spans 20 amino acids. The V gene end was trimmed by 7 bases and the J gene end by 0 bases; junction bases not matched to a gene: 21. Details on this clonotype: Its antigen is undetermined.

A second PCR, run for roughly 7 to 12 cycles, used a sample-barcoded 5' primer plus a J-beta primer mix. A template-switch adaptor with 12 random nucleotides tagged each cDNA molecule. A single record per CDR3 protein comes from TCRdb applying MiXCR to the 5' RACE reads. The sample yields 650,000 to 700,000 distinct CDR3 sequences, more than 45% seen once. Study outcomes and limitations: Diversity was higher, and naive CD4+ cells more numerous, in long-lived donors than in aged donors.

The individuals who served as donors were healthy Caucasians living in Russia, aged roughly 6 to 95. Each sample yielded at least 6 million isolated PBMCs. This clonotype was obtained from a woman of 80 years or more in good health. The sequenced sample was blood. The chain uses TRBV6-1 and TRBJ2-3; 8 nucleotides agree with TRBD2. Here the CDR3 reads CASKPAGGSGMSRSTDTQYF. The CDR3 DNA is TGTGCCAGCAAACCAGCTGGGGGTAGCGGGATGTCCCGAAGCACAGATACGCAGTATTTT.